A selection of T cell receptor beta chains follows, all from one sample in a study of blood T cells in healthy people across ages. TCRdb reanalysed the 5' RACE reads using MiXCR and keeps one entry per CDR3 protein. The sample includes some 930,000 distinct CDR3 sequences, approximately 32% of them seen just once. The same sample was also used in a study of T cells of mothers and their children.

The sample taken for sequencing was blood. The receptor source for this set is a woman aged 40 to 49 in good health. The CDR3 runs from the conserved cysteine through the conserved F or W. Each record gives: D gene, J gene, clone size, V gene, CDR3 protein, CDR3 DNA. The D gene is left open where the match is weak. Only part of the rows carry a size: once, few, many, or a class if the clone is expanded.

TRBD1 TRBJ1-2 few TRBV6-5 CASRRLQGASYTF TGTGCCAGCAGGCGACTTCAGGGGGCGAGCTACACCTTC
NA TRBJ1-6 few TRBV18 CASSGRTLDHSPLHF TGTGCCAGCTCAGGGAGGACTCTCGACCATTCACCCCTCCACTTT
NA TRBJ2-1 NA TRBV5-1 CASWPGGANNEQFF TGCGCCAGCTGGCCGGGGGGCGCAAACAATGAGCAGTTCTTC
TRBD1 TRBJ2-7 NA TRBV6-6 CANGYLDRDFDEQYF TGTGCCAACGGTTACCTCGACAGGGATTTCGACGAGCAGTACTTC
TRBD1 TRBJ2-1 NA TRBV29-1 CSVEGQGVYNEQFF TGCAGCGTAGAGGGACAGGGGGTTTACAATGAGCAGTTCTTC
TRBD1 TRBJ1-6 many TRBV6-5 CASSLQGSGNSPLHF TGTGCCAGCAGTTTACAGGGGTCGGGTAATTCACCCCTCCACTTT
NA TRBJ2-3 NA TRBV3-1 CASSQAMGEGADTQYF TGTGCCAGCAGCCAAGCGATGGGCGAGGGGGCAGATACGCAGTATTTT
TRBD1 TRBJ2-5 few TRBV7-9 CASSLGRDRGQETQYF TGTGCCAGCAGCTTAGGAAGGGACAGGGGCCAAGAGACCCAGTACTTC
NA TRBJ2-3 NA TRBV20-1 CSARVGSSTDTRYF TGCAGTGCTCGGGTGGGCAGCAGCACAGATACGCGGTATTTT
TRBD1 TRBJ1-2 few TRBV7-2 CASSLVPGQGAGGYTF TGTGCCAGCAGCTTAGTACCGGGACAGGGGGCCGGTGGCTACACCTTC
NA TRBJ2-3 many TRBV5-1 CASSLIWGGDTQYF TGCGCCAGCAGCTTGATATGGGGCGGCGATACGCAGTATTTT
TRBD1 TRBJ2-7 few TRBV2 CASSSGTGYSSYEQYF TGTGCCAGCTCCTCCGGGACAGGATACAGCTCCTACGAGCAGTACTTC
TRBD2 TRBJ2-3 NA TRBV11-1 CASRDQSGLAGHSTQYF TGTGCCAGCAGAGACCAGAGTGGGCTAGCGGGCCACAGTACGCAGTATTTT
NA TRBJ2-1 NA TRBV2 CASSEALWQGRISVDNEQFF TGTGCCAGCAGTGAAGCGCTTTGGCAGGGGAGAATTTCAGTCGACAATGAGCAGTTCTTC
NA TRBJ1-5 few TRBV7-8 CASSSAGNSNQPQHF TGTGCCAGCAGCTCCGCAGGGAATAGCAATCAGCCCCAGCATTTT
TRBD1 TRBJ1-5 few TRBV28 CASSLGLGTGASQPQHF TGTGCCAGCAGCTTAGGGTTAGGGACAGGGGCGAGTCAGCCCCAGCATTTT
NA TRBJ2-3 NA TRBV9 CASSAPVDTQYF TGTGCTAGCAGCGCCCCCGTAGATACGCAGTATTTT
NA TRBJ2-7 few TRBV7-7 CASSLSGQPYYEQYF TGTGCTAGCAGCTTATCTGGACAGCCCTACTACGAGCAGTACTTC
TRBD1 TRBJ1-6 NA TRBV9 CASSTQGAHSPLHF TGTGCCAGCAGCACACAGGGGGCGCATTCACCCCTCCACTTT
NA TRBJ2-7 many TRBV18 CASSPGYEQYF TGTGCCAGCAGCCCCGGGTACGAGCAGTACTTC
NA TRBJ1-5 NA TRBV28 CASSFGVLAQPQHF TGTGCCAGCAGTTTCGGGGTTTTGGCTCAGCCCCAGCATTTT
NA TRBJ1-2 once TRBV4-3 CASSQRVGSADGYTF TGCGCCAGCAGCCAGAGGGTGGGGTCCGCTGATGGCTACACCTTC
NA TRBJ2-7 few TRBV28 CASRRPQGTYEQYF TGTGCCAGCAGACGTCCACAGGGAACCTACGAGCAGTACTTC
NA TRBJ2-4 few TRBV5-1 CASSFSGDRNIQYF TGCGCCAGCAGCTTTTCCGGGGACCGAAACATTCAGTACTTC
TRBD1 TRBJ1-1 once TRBV27 CASSPQDRGSMNTEAFF TGTGCCAGCAGTCCGCAGGACAGGGGCAGCATGAACACTGAAGCTTTCTTT
NA TRBJ2-5 NA TRBV28 CASSLYSAETQYF TGTGCCAGCAGTTTGTACTCAGCAGAGACCCAGTACTTC
TRBD2 TRBJ2-4 NA TRBV5-1 CASSWEAGDDILYF TGCGCCAGCAGCTGGGAAGCGGGGGACGACATTCTGTACTTC
NA TRBJ1-6 many TRBV20-1 CSAQGSSYNSPLHF TGCAGTGCTCAGGGGAGCTCCTATAATTCACCCCTCCACTTT
TRBD2 TRBJ2-3 NA TRBV6-2/TRBV6-3 CASSKRLAGLGTDTQYF TGTGCCAGCAGCAAGAGACTAGCGGGGTTAGGCACAGATACGCAGTATTTT
TRBD2 TRBJ2-3 many TRBV6-2/TRBV6-3 CASSYPPVVAGGRDTQYF TGTGCCAGCAGTTACCCCCCGGTTGTAGCGGGGGGGCGAGATACGCAGTATTTT
NA TRBJ2-5 many TRBV7-2 CASGALGGGLMETQYF TGTGCCAGCGGGGCACTGGGAGGGGGGCTAATGGAGACCCAGTACTTC
TRBD1 TRBJ2-3 NA TRBV7-9 CASRFKGQTSTDTQYF TGTGCCAGCAGATTCAAGGGACAGACTAGCACAGATACGCAGTATTTT
TRBD1 TRBJ2-1 many TRBV5-1 CASSLMGQGANEQFF TGCGCCAGCAGCTTGATGGGACAGGGAGCGAATGAGCAGTTCTTC
NA TRBJ1-2 NA TRBV20-1 CSARGGADGYTF TGCAGTGCTAGGGGGGGGGCCGATGGCTACACCTTC
TRBD2 TRBJ2-5 many TRBV6-6 CASSRGGLGVQETQYF TGTGCCAGCAGCCGAGGAGGACTAGGGGTCCAAGAGACCCAGTACTTC
TRBD1 TRBJ2-1 few TRBV12-3/TRBV12-4 CAGSLQGRGQYNEQFF TGTGCCGGCAGTTTACAGGGTAGGGGGCAATACAATGAGCAGTTCTTC
TRBD1 TRBJ2-1 NA TRBV20-1 CSATNGQGARNEQFF TGCAGTGCTACTAATGGGCAGGGGGCGCGGAATGAGCAGTTCTTC
NA TRBJ2-1 NA TRBV7-7 CASSANLMNEQFF TGTGCCAGCAGCGCAAATTTGATGAATGAGCAGTTCTTC
TRBD2 TRBJ2-5 NA TRBV20-1 CSARDGSGGAGETQYF TGCAGTGCTAGAGATGGTAGCGGGGGGGCCGGCGAGACCCAGTACTTC
NA TRBJ2-3 NA TRBV5-4 CASSSGFAGPSTDTQYF TGTGCCAGCAGCTCGGGCTTTGCGGGACCAAGCACAGATACGCAGTATTTT
NA TRBJ1-5 few TRBV9 CASSPSRENQPQHF TGTGCCAGCAGCCCCTCGCGGGAGAATCAGCCCCAGCATTTT
NA TRBJ1-2 many TRBV28 CASRRGQNYGYTF TGTGCCAGCAGACGTGGACAGAACTATGGCTACACCTTC
NA TRBJ2-7 few TRBV28 CASSLGPDPYEQYF TGTGCCAGCAGCCTAGGGCCGGACCCCTACGAGCAGTACTTC
NA TRBJ2-3 few TRBV28 CASGRGPPQYF TGTGCCAGCGGAAGGGGACCCCCGCAGTATTTT
NA TRBJ2-5 NA TRBV7-2 CASTRGLQETQYF TGTGCCAGTACGCGGGGACTCCAAGAGACCCAGTACTTC
NA TRBJ1-1 NA TRBV14 CASSLHQSPGTEAFF TGTGCCAGCAGCCTACACCAATCCCCGGGGACTGAAGCTTTCTTT
NA TRBJ2-1 few TRBV18 CASSPRGLGNEQFF TGTGCCAGCTCACCAAGGGGCTTGGGGAATGAGCAGTTCTTC